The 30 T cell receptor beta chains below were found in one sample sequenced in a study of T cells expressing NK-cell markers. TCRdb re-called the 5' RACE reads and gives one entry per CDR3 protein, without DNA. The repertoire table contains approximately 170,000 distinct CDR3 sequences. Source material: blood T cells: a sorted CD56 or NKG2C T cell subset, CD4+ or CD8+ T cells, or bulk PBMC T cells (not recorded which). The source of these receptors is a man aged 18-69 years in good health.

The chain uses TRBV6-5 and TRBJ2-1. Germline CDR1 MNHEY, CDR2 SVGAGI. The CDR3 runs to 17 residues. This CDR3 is CASSYDDSVSSYNEQFF.

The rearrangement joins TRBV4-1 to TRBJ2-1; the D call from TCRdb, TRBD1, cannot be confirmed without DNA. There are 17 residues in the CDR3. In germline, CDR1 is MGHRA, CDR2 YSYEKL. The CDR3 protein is CASSQAVGDSSYNEQFF.

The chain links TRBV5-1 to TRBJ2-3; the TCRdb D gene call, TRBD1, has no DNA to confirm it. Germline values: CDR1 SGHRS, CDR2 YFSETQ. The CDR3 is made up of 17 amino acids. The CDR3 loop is CASSTGQLSKNTDTQYF. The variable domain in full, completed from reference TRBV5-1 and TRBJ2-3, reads KAGVTQTPRYLIKTRGQQVTLSCSPISGHRSVSWYQQTPGQGLQFLFEYFSETQRNKGNFPGRFSGRQFSNSRSEMNVSTLELGDSALYLCASSTGQLSKNTDTQYFGPGTRLTVL.

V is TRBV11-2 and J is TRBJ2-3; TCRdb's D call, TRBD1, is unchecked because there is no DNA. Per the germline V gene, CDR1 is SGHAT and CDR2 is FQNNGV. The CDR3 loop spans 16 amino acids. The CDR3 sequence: CASSLGGVYNTDTQYF. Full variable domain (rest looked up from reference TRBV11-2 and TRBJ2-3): EAGVAQSPRYKIIEKRQSVAFWCNPISGHATLYWYQQILGQGPKLLIQFQNNGVVDDSQLPKDRFSAERLKGVDSTLKIQPAKLEDSAVYLCASSLGGVYNTDTQYFGPGTRLTVL.

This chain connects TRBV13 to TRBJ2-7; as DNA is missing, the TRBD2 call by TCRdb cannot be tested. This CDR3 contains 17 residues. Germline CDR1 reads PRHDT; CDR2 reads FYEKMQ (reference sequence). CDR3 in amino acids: CASSPRRVRVSAYEQYF.

The CDR3: CAWSLGTGAYEQYF. The genes are TRBV30 and TRBJ2-7; TCRdb's D gene call, TRBD1, goes unchecked for lack of DNA. This CDR3 region has 14 residues. CDR1 and CDR2 from the germline V gene are GTSNPN and SVGIG (reference sequence).

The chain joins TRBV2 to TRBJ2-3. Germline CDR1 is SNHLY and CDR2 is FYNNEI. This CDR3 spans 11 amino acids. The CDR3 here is CASSNADTQYF.

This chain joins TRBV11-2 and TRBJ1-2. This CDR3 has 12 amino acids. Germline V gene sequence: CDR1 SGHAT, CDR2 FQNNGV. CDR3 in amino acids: CASSLTVEGYTF.

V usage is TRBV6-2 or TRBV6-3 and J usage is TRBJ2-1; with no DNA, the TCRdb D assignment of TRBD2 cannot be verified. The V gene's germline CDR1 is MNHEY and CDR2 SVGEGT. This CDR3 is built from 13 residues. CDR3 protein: CASSPAMYNEQFF.

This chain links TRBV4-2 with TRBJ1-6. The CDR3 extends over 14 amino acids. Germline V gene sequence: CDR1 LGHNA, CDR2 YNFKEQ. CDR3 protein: CASSSERENSPLHF.

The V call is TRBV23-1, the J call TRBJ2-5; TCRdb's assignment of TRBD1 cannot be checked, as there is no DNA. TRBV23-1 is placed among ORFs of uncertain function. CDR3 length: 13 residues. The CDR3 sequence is CASARGIQETQYF.

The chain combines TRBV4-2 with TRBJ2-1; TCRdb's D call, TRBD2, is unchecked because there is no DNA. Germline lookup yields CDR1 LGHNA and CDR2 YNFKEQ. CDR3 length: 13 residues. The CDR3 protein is CASSQDNSGLQFF.

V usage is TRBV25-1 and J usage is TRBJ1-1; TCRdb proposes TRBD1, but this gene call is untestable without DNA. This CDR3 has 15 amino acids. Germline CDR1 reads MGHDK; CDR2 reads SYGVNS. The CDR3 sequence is CASSPPGQGYTEAFF.

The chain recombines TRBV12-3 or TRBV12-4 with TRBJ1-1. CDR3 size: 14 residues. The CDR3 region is CASTSGVGNTEAFF.

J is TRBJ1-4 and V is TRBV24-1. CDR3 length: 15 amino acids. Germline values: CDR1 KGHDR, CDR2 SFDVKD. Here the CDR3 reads CATSDSKGLDEKLFF.

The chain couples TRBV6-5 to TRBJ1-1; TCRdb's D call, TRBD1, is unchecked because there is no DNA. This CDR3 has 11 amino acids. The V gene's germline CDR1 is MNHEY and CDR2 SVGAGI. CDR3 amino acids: CASSYGQGAFF.

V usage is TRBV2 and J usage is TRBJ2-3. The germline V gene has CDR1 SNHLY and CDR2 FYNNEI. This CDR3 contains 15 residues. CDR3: CASSYLRSSTDTQYF.

This chain's CDR3 is CASRTDYHGYTF. The chain is built from TRBV27 and TRBJ1-2. CDR3 length: 12 amino acids. CDR1 MNHEY and CDR2 SMNVEV come from the germline V gene (reference sequence).

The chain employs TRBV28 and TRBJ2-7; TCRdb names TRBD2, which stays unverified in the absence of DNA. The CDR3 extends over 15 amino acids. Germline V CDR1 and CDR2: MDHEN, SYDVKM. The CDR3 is CASTLTGRQPYEQYF.

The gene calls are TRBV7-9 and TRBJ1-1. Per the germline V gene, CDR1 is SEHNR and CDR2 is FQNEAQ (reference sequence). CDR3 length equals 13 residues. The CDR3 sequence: CASSLEGNREAFF. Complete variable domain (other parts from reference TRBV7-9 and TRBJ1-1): DTGVSQNPRHKITKRGQNVTFRCDPISEHNRLYWYRQTLGQGPEFLTYFQNEAQLEKSRLLSDRFSAERPKGSFSTLEIQRTEQGDSAMYLCASSLEGNREAFFGQGTRLTVV.

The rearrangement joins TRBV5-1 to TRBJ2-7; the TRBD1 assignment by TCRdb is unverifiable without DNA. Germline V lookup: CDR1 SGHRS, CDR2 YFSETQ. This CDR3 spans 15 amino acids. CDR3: CASSSGQGTSLEQYF.

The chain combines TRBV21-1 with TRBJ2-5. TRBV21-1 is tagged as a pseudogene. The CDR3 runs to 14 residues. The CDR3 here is CASSNWPIQETQYF.

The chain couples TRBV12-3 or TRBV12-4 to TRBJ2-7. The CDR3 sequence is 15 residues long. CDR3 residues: CASSLMGILDYEQYF.

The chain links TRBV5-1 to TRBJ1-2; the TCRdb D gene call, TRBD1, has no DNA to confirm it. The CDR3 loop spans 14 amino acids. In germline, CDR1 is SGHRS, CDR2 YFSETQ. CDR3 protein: CASSLESGRSGYTF.

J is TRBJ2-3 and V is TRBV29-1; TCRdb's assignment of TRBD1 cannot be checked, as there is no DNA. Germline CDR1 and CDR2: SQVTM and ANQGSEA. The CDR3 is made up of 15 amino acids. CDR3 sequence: CSVEGLGQRTDTQYF.

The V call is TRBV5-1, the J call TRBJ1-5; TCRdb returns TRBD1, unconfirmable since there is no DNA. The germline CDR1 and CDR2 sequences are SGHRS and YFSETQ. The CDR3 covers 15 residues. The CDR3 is CASSLTGEPNQPQHF.

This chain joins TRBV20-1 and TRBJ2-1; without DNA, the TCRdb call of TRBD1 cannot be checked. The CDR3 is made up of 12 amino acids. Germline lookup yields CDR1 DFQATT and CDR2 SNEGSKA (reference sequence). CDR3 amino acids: CSARDWTGEQFF.

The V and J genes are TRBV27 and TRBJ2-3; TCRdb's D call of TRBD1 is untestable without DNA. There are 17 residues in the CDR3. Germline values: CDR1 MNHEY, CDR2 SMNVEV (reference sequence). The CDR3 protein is CASSSGSRLSYTDTQYF.

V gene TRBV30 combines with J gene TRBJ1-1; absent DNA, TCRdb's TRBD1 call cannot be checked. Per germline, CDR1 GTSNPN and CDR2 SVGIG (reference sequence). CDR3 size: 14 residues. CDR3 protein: CAWRTGDLEREAFF.

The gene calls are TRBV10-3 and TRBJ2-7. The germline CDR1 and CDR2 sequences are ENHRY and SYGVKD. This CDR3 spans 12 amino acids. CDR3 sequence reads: CAISGSQYEQYF.